The 2 T cell receptor beta chains below all came from one sample that was sequenced in a study of blood T cell repertoires in COVID-19. Sequencing was performed with immunoSEQ multiplex PCR; in TCRdb, only in-frame clones are kept and a portion is missing. The sample carries some 200,000 clones, about 86% recorded once. The specimen was PBMCs or T cells enriched from blood (not recorded which). The receptors derive from a woman in her forties or fifties in a cohort exposed to, infected with or recovered from COVID-19 (not recorded which).

The chain employs TRBV7-2 and TRBJ1-2; D remains unclear. CDR1 is SGHTA and CDR2 is FQGNSA in the germline V gene. This CDR3 is built from 12 residues. V was clipped by 3 bases and J by 8 bases, with 10 bases between them. Here the CDR3 DNA reads TGTGCCAGCAGCTTGGGTCCGGGGGGCTACACCTTC. Protein sequence: CASSLGPGGYTF.

In nucleotides, the CDR3 is TGTGCCAGCAGCCCTACACGGAGCTATGGCTACACCTTC. It specifies CASSPTRSYGYTF. The chain carries TRBV3-1 (or the pseudogene TRBV3-2) and TRBJ1-2; no reliable D call. Deletions cut 4 bases from V and 4 bases from J, with 10 bases between. CDR3 length: 13 amino acids. CDR1 is LGHDT, CDR2 YNNKEL, per germline (reference sequence).